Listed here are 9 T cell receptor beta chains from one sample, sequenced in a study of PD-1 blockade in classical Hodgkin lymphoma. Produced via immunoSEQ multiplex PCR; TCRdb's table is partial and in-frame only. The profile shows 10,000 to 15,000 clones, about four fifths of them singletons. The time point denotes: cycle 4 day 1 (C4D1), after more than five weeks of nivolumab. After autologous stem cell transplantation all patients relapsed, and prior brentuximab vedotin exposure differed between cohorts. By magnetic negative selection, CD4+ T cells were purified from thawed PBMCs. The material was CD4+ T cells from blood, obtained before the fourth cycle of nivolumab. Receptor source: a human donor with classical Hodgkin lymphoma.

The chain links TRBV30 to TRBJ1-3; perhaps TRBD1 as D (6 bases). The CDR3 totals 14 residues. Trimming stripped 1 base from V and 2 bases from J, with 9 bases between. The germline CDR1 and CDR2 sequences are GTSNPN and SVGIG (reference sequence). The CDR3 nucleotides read TGTGCCTGGAGTGGGGGACACGCTGGAAACACCATATATTTT. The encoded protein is CAWSGGHAGNTIYF.

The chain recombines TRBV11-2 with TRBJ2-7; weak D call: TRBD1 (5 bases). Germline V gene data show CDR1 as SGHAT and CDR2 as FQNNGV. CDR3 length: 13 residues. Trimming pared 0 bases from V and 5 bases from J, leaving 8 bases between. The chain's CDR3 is CASSLDRANEQYF. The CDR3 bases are TGTGCCAGCAGCTTAGACAGGGCCAACGAGCAGTACTTC.

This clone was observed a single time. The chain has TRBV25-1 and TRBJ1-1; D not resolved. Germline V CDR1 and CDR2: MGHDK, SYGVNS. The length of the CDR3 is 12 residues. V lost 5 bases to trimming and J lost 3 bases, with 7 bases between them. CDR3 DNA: TGTGCCAGCAGTCACCCGGACACTGAAGCTTTCTTT. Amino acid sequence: CASSHPDTEAFF.

CDR3 region: CASRLGLGEQYF. As DNA, the CDR3 is TGCGCCAGCAGGCTGGGGCTTGGCGAGCAGTACTTC. The chain combines TRBV5-1 with TRBJ2-7; maybe TRBD1 (5 bases). The CDR3 is made up of 12 amino acids. Trimming took 5 bases from V and 6 from J, leaving 12 bases between them. CDR1 and CDR2 from the germline V gene are SGHRS and YFSETQ.

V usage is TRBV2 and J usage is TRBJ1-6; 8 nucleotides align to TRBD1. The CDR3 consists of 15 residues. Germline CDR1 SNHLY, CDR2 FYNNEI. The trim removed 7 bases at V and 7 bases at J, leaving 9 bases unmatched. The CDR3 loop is CASTPDRVKNSPLHF. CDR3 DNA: TGTGCCAGCACACCGGACAGGGTTAAGAATTCACCCCTCCACTTT.

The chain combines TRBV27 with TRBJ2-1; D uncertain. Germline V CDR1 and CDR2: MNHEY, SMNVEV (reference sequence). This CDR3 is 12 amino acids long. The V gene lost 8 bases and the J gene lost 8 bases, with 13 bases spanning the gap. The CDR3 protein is CASGLWVDEQFF. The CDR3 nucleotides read TGTGCCAGCGGATTATGGGTTGATGAGCAGTTCTTC.

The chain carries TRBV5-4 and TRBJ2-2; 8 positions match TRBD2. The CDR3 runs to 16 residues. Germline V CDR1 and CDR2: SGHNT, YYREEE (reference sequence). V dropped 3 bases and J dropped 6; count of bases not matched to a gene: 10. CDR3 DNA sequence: TGTGCCAGCAGCTCGGGAGGGGCCGTAGGGGCCGGGGAGCTGTTTTTT. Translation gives CASSSGGAVGAGELFF.

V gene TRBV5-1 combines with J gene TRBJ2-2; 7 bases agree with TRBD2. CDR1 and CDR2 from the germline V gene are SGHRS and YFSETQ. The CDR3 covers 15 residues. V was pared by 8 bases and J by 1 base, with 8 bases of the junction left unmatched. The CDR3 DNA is TGCGCCAGTACTCTAGCGGAGGGGAACACCGGGGAGCTGTTTTTT. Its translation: CASTLAEGNTGELFF.

CDR3 amino acids: CASSTALTGTGPGPQHF. Here the CDR3 DNA reads TGTGCCAGTAGTACAGCCCTAACCGGGACAGGGCCAGGGCCCCAGCATTTT. The rearrangement joins TRBV19 to TRBJ1-5, with 9 bases lining up with TRBD1. Germline loops: CDR1 LNHDA, CDR2 SQIVND (reference sequence). Trimming at V came to 4 bases and at J to 9 bases, leaving 16 bases not matched to a gene. CDR3 size: 17 residues. Based on the CDR3 plus reference TRBV19 and TRBJ1-5, the full variable domain is DGGITQSPKYLFRKEGQNVTLSCEQNLNHDAMYWYRQDPGQGLRLIYYSQIVNDFQKGDIAEGYSVSREKKESFPLTVTSAQKNPTAFYLCASSTALTGTGPGPQHFGDGTRLSIL.